This TCR beta chain was profiled in a study of blood T cells in healthy people across ages. Study information: Template switching retrieved approximately one barcoded beta molecule for each two T cells.

This clonotype was observed a few times. It was with a sample-barcoded 5' primer and a J-beta primer mix that a second PCR of about 6 to 12 cycles was run. All cDNA molecules were each tagged by a template-switch adaptor with 12 random nucleotides. One entry per CDR3 protein results from TCRdb running MiXCR on the 5' RACE reads. This sample has some 1.6 million distinct CDR3 sequences, with about 35% found just once. From germline, CDR1 is MNHNS and CDR2 SASEGT. This CDR3 is built from 16 residues. Trimming removed 6 bases from V and 5 bases from J, with 23 bases in between. At least 6.5 million PBMCs were isolated per sample. Total RNA, at least 6 micrograms per sample, came from PBMCs.

The chain uses TRBV6-1 and TRBJ2-7; D possibly uses TRBD1 or TRBD2 (5 bases each). The clonotype originates from a woman aged 30 to 39 in good health. Material for sequencing was blood. In nucleotides, the CDR3 is TGTGCCAGCAGGTGGACAAGTCCTCGAGGGTTGAACGAGCAGTACTTC. As protein: CASRWTSPRGLNEQYF.